The 21 T cell receptor beta chains listed next were all sequenced from one sample in a study of cytomegalovirus exposure and HLA in healthy donors. Vbeta (60) and Jbeta (13) primers were used in the PCR. The assay was immunoSEQ multiplex PCR, and TCRdb's table has in-frame clones only and misses some. The data hold 200,000 to 250,000 clones, with around 73% observed a single time. The sample was PBMCs. These receptors all stem from a male donor in good health and CMV-seronegative.

The V gene is TRBV5-8, the J gene TRBJ2-7; D ambiguous. There are 12 residues in the CDR3. Germline CDR1 reads SGHTS; CDR2 reads YDEGEE. Trimming stripped 2 bases from V and 3 bases from J, with 6 bases between. The CDR3 DNA reads TGTGCCAGCAGCTTTGGCAGCTACGAGCAGTACTTC. This gives the protein CASSFGSYEQYF.

The genes are TRBV11-1 and TRBJ1-5; 7 bases map to TRBD1. V lost 5 bases and J lost 0; bases outside the gene matches: 7. The CDR3 is 16 amino acids. Germline V gene sequence: CDR1 SGHAT, CDR2 FQDESV (reference sequence). The CDR3 protein is CASSPVDRDSNQPQHF. The CDR3 nucleotides read TGTGCCAGCAGCCCAGTAGACAGGGATAGCAATCAGCCCCAGCATTTT. Supplemented by reference TRBV11-1 and TRBJ1-5, the full variable domain reads EAEVAQSPRYKITEKSQAVAFWCDPISGHATLYWYRQILGQGPELLVQFQDESVVDDSQLPKDRFSAERLKGVDSTLKIQPAELGDSAMYLCASSPVDRDSNQPQHFGDGTRLSIL.

The chain combines TRBV14 with TRBJ2-1; TRBD2 matches at 7 bases. Trimming removed 2 bases from V and 7 bases from J; junction bases left unmatched: 32. Germline CDR1 is SGHDN and CDR2 is FVKESK. CDR3 length: 23 residues. DNA of the CDR3: TGTGCCAGCAGCCAACCCGGACTAGTAAGGACTGAGTTCCCCCCCGGACTGAAAAATGAGCAGTTCTTC. This codes for CASSQPGLVRTEFPPGLKNEQFF.

The DNA of the CDR3 is TGTGCCACCAGCAGAGTAGTGGGAGGAACCGGGGAGCTGTTTTTT. It translates to CATSRVVGGTGELFF. The chain recombines TRBV15 with TRBJ2-2; possible D gene TRBD2, 6 bases. Per the germline V gene, CDR1 is LNHNV and CDR2 is YYDKDF (reference sequence). Trimming took off 1 base at V and 5 bases at J, with 11 bases between the two ends. This CDR3 is 15 amino acids long.

The chain has TRBV19 and TRBJ1-4; TRBD1 aligns across 7 bases. Germline lookup yields CDR1 LNHDA and CDR2 SQIVND (reference sequence). This CDR3 has 16 residues. V lost 1 base and J lost 4; bases outside the gene matches: 6. The CDR3 is CASSIGPGQYNEKLFF. CDR3 nucleotide sequence: TGTGCCAGTAGTATAGGTCCGGGACAGTATAATGAAAAACTGTTTTTT.

This clone was observed once. The V call is TRBV11-3, the J call TRBJ2-1; 10 bases are a match to TRBD2. CDR3 length equals 16 residues. Germline CDR1 is SGHNT and CDR2 is YENEEA. V lost 5 bases to trimming and J lost 9 bases; unmatched junction nucleotides: 13. Written as DNA, the CDR3 is TGTGCCAGCAGCCTACCCAGCGGGAGGGCCCTTATTGAGCAGTTCTTC. It translates to CASSLPSGRALIEQFF. The full variable domain, with the rest looked up from reference TRBV11-3 and TRBJ2-1, is EAGVVQSPRYKIIEKKQPVAFWCNPISGHNTLYWYLQNLGQGPELLIRYENEEAVDDSQLPKDRFSAERLKGVDSTLKIQPAELGDSAVYLCASSLPSGRALIEQFFGPGTRLTVL.

CDR3 bases: TGTGCCAGCTCACCACCAGGGGGGGCGAATCAGCCCCAGCATTTT. Its protein is CASSPPGGANQPQHF. This sequence joins TRBV18 and TRBJ1-5; D perhaps matches TRBD1 (6 bases). Germline CDR1 and CDR2: KGHSH and LQKENI. The V gene lost 0 bases and the J gene lost 4 bases, with 10 bases spanning the gap. The CDR3 runs 15 residues.

This clone occurred a few times. The chain uses TRBV6-6 and TRBJ1-1; D gene ambiguous. V gave up 6 bases and J gave up 4 bases, with 21 bases separating them. The germline V gene has CDR1 MNHNY and CDR2 SVGAGI (reference sequence). CDR3 length equals 16 residues. CDR3 protein: CASSHPKAGPATEAFF. Written as DNA, the CDR3 is TGTGCCAGCAGCCACCCCAAGGCGGGCCCGGCCACTGAAGCTTTCTTT.

V and J are TRBV4-1 and TRBJ2-4; tentatively, D is TRBD1 (6 bases). Germline-derived CDR1 and CDR2 are MGHRA and YSYEKL. Trimming shortened V by 3 bases and J by 9 bases, and 12 bases separated the two germline ends. The CDR3 sequence is 13 residues long. The chain's CDR3 is CASSHYRDSIQYF. The CDR3 bases are TGCGCCAGCAGCCACTACAGGGATAGCATTCAGTACTTC.

This sequence joins TRBV18 and TRBJ2-2, with D possibly TRBD2 on 5 matching bases. The CDR3 extends over 19 amino acids. With 1 base removed from V and 7 bases from J, the gap between germline ends came to 25 bases. The germline CDR1 and CDR2 sequences are KGHSH and LQKENI. CDR3 amino acids: CASSPLAPRRPNTIGELFF. The CDR3 bases are TGTGCCAGCTCACCACTAGCCCCCAGGAGGCCCAATACGATCGGGGAGCTGTTTTTT.

The chain carries TRBV27 and TRBJ2-7; D is ambiguous. Trimming took off 6 bases at V and 5 bases at J, with 14 bases between the two ends. Germline V lookup: CDR1 MNHEY, CDR2 SMNVEV (reference sequence). CDR3 length equals 13 residues. CDR3 DNA: TGTGCCAGCAGCCAAGTTGTCGAGAACGAGCAGTACTTC. It is translated as CASSQVVENEQYF.

This clone was seen only a few times. The V call is TRBV2, the J call TRBJ2-7, with no clear D. Trimming stripped 5 bases from V and 3 bases from J, with 11 bases between. The germline V gene encodes CDR1 SNHLY and CDR2 FYNNEI. CDR3 length: 13 residues. The CDR3 spells CASSPLRNYEQYF. The CDR3 DNA follows: TGTGCCAGCAGTCCCCTGAGAAACTACGAGCAGTACTTC.

This rearrangement joins TRBV7-2 to TRBJ2-7; TRBD2 agrees at 7 bases. Germline CDR1 and CDR2: SGHTA and FQGNSA. The J segment lost 0 bases and the V segment lost 5 bases, leaving 10 bases of the junction unmatched. This CDR3 is 16 amino acids long. The CDR3 sequence: CASSPRGSGYSYEQYF. The CDR3 DNA is TGTGCCAGCAGCCCCCGGGGTAGCGGGTACTCCTACGAGCAGTACTTC. Drawing the rest from reference TRBV7-2 and TRBJ2-7, the complete variable domain is GAGVSQSPSNKVTEKGKDVELRCDPISGHTALYWYRQSLGQGLEFLIYFQGNSAPDKSGLPSDRFSAERTGGSVSTLTIQRTQQEDSAVYLCASSPRGSGYSYEQYFGPGTRLTVT.

This clone was seen only once. The V and J genes are TRBV7-8 and TRBJ2-4; tentative D call: TRBD2 (6 bases). This CDR3 is 18 amino acids long. Germline V gene data show CDR1 as SGHVS and CDR2 as FQNEAQ. The V gene lost 2 bases and the J gene lost 1 base, with 18 bases spanning the gap. CDR3 nucleotides: TGTGCCAGCAGCTTATTTGCGGGGCGAGCTTCGGCCAAAAACATTCAGTACTTC. It yields the protein CASSLFAGRASAKNIQYF.

The J gene is TRBJ1-2, the V gene TRBV5-4; TRBD1 matches at 8 bases. Germline trimming cut 0 bases from V and 4 bases from J; bases unmatched to any gene: 11. Germline CDR1 and CDR2: SGHNT and YYREEE (reference sequence). The CDR3 extends over 17 amino acids. The CDR3 protein is CASSLGGTPQGAYGYTF. The CDR3, as DNA: TGTGCCAGCAGCTTGGGAGGGACACCCCAGGGGGCCTATGGCTACACCTTC. Variable domain in full (rest from reference TRBV5-4 and TRBJ1-2): ETGVTQSPTHLIKTRGQQVTLRCSSQSGHNTVSWYQQALGQGPQFIFQYYREEENGRGNFPPRFSGLQFPNYSSELNVNALELDDSALYLCASSLGGTPQGAYGYTFGSGTRLTVV.

This clone has only a few counts. The rearrangement joins TRBV4-1 to TRBJ2-5; TRBD1 is a possible D gene (5 bases). V shed 2 bases and J shed 3 bases, with 7 bases lying between them. Germline V gene data show CDR1 as MGHRA and CDR2 as YSYEKL. The CDR3 is 13 residues long. Written as DNA, the CDR3 is TGCGCCAGCAGCCAAACAGGTGAAGAGACCCAGTACTTC. It yields the protein CASSQTGEETQYF.

This clone came up a few times. The chain uses TRBV5-1 and TRBJ2-1; D gene ambiguous. The V gene's germline CDR1 is SGHRS and CDR2 YFSETQ. The CDR3 sequence is 17 residues long. Between the trimmed V and J ends, which lost 4 bases and 1 base, there was a span of 18 bases. CDR3 sequence: CASSVFPPGGSYNEQFF. CDR3 sequence (DNA): TGCGCCAGCAGCGTGTTCCCCCCGGGTGGGTCCTACAATGAGCAGTTCTTC. Full variable domain (remainder filled in from reference TRBV5-1 and TRBJ2-1): KAGVTQTPRYLIKTRGQQVTLSCSPISGHRSVSWYQQTPGQGLQFLFEYFSETQRNKGNFPGRFSGRQFSNSRSEMNVSTLELGDSALYLCASSVFPPGGSYNEQFFGPGTRLTVL.

This sequence joins TRBV18 and TRBJ1-2; 11 bases map to TRBD1. CDR1 is KGHSH and CDR2 is LQKENI in the germline V gene. CDR3 size: 15 residues. V trimming: 6 bases; J trimming: 5 bases; junction bases outside the gene matches: 8. CDR3 sequence reads: CASSQGQGEEYGYTF. The CDR3 DNA is TGTGCCAGCTCTCAGGGACAGGGGGAAGAATATGGCTACACCTTC.

This rearrangement joins TRBV18 to TRBJ2-3; D perhaps matches TRBD1 (6 bases). CDR3 length: 15 amino acids. Germline CDR1 reads KGHSH; CDR2 reads LQKENI. Deletions cut 3 bases from V and 2 bases from J, with 12 bases between. The CDR3 loop reads CASSPRTANTDTQYF. CDR3 sequence (DNA): TGTGCCAGCTCACCCAGGACAGCCAACACAGATACGCAGTATTTT.

J is TRBJ2-3 and V is TRBV7-6, with TRBD2 as a possible D gene (6 bases). CDR1 is SGHVS and CDR2 is FNYEAQ in the germline V gene. Trimming removed 2 bases at V and 3 bases at J, with 15 bases between. The CDR3 contains 16 residues. CDR3: CASSLMAGMGTDTQYF. As DNA, the CDR3 is TGTGCCAGCAGCTTAATGGCGGGAATGGGGACAGATACGCAGTATTTT. Filled out from reference TRBV7-6 and TRBJ2-3, the complete variable domain reads GAGVSQSPRYKVTKRGQDVALRCDPISGHVSLYWYRQALGQGPEFLTYFNYEAQQDKSGLPNDRFSAERPEGSISTLTIQRTEQRDSAMYRCASSLMAGMGTDTQYFGPGTRLTVL.

The V and J genes are TRBV6-4 and TRBJ2-2, with TRBD1 as a possible D gene (6 bases). This CDR3 spans 16 amino acids. CDR1 is MRHNA, CDR2 SNTAGT, per germline. Trimming took off 5 bases at V and 1 base at J, with 14 bases between the two ends. CDR3 bases: TGTGCCAGCAGTAAGGAGCCGGGACAGAACACCGGGGAGCTGTTTTTT. Its protein product is CASSKEPGQNTGELFF.